The rows below give T cell receptor beta chains drawn from one sample of a study of blood T cell repertoires in COVID-19. Method: immunoSEQ multiplex PCR; TCRdb's copy keeps in-frame clones and lacks some. The sample records around 140,000 clones, around 89% being singletons. The specimen sequenced was peripheral blood. The receptors were gathered from a man aged 70-80 years with active COVID-19. The CDR3 runs from the conserved cysteine through the conserved F or W. Each record gives: D gene, J gene, clone size, V gene, CDR3 DNA, CDR3 protein. D genes are given only for firm matches. Rows may omit the clone size; those that give it use once, few, many or a size class.

D: TRBD2; J: TRBJ2-7; size: .; V: TRBV6-6; DNA: TGTGCCAGCAGTTACGGACTAGCGGGGGGATACGAGCAGTACTTC; CDR3: CASSYGLAGGYEQYF
D: TRBD2; J: TRBJ2-7; size: .; V: TRBV4-2; DNA: TGTGCCAGCAGCCAAGATGTCGGGACTAGCGGGTCCTACGAGCAGTACTTC; CDR3: CASSQDVGTSGSYEQYF
D: TRBD1; J: TRBJ1-1; size: .; V: TRBV28; DNA: TGTGCCAGCAGTTCCTCCAGGGGGCGTTTTACCGAAGCTTTCTTT; CDR3: CASSSSRGRFTEAFF
D: .; J: TRBJ2-1; size: .; V: TRBV24-1; DNA: TGTGCCACCAGTGATTACAGGGGGGGGTACAATGAGCAGTTCTTC; CDR3: CATSDYRGGYNEQFF
D: .; J: TRBJ2-3; size: .; V: TRBV24-1; DNA: TGTGCCACCAGCGCCCCCGGGGGAGAATTCACAGATACGCAGTATTTT; CDR3: CATSAPGGEFTDTQYF
D: .; J: TRBJ2-1; size: .; V: TRBV28; DNA: TGTGCCAGCACTCAGGTACAGCATGGTGAGCAGTTCTTC; CDR3: CASTQVQHGEQFF
D: .; J: TRBJ2-7; size: .; V: TRBV5-6; DNA: TGTGCCAGCAGCTCAGGAGGGATAAGCTCCTACGAGCAGTACTTC; CDR3: CASSSGGISSYEQYF
D: .; J: TRBJ1-2; size: .; V: TRBV27; DNA: TGTGCCAGCAGTAGCGGACAGTTTTTCGGGGTTTTTGGCTACACCTTC; CDR3: CASSSGQFFGVFGYTF
D: TRBD2; J: TRBJ2-1; size: .; V: TRBV7-8; DNA: TGTGCCAGCAGCTTAGCCGGTCGGAGCGGGAGGGCCGGAGATGAGCAGTTCTTC; CDR3: CASSLAGRSGRAGDEQFF
D: TRBD1; J: TRBJ2-4; size: .; V: TRBV5-8; DNA: TGTGCCAGCAGCTTGGGACAGGGTAACGACATTCAGTACTTC; CDR3: CASSLGQGNDIQYF
D: TRBD1; J: TRBJ2-2; size: .; V: TRBV6-2/TRBV6-3; DNA: TGTGCCAGCAGTTACCCGGGACAGGGGGCGCCCGGGGAGCTGTTTTTT; CDR3: CASSYPGQGAPGELFF
D: .; J: TRBJ2-5; size: .; V: TRBV6-1; DNA: TGTGCCAGCAGTGAGCGTCTTGGAGAGACCCAGTACTTC; CDR3: CASSERLGETQYF
D: TRBD1; J: TRBJ1-1; size: .; V: TRBV13; DNA: TGTGCCAGCAGCCAAGGGACAGGGGGCGAAGCTTTCTTT; CDR3: CASSQGTGGEAFF
D: TRBD1; J: TRBJ1-4; size: .; V: TRBV28; DNA: TGTGCCAGCAGTTTTCTCCGGGACAGAAGGACTAATGAAAAACTGTTTTTT; CDR3: CASSFLRDRRTNEKLFF
D: TRBD1; J: TRBJ1-3; size: .; V: TRBV28; DNA: TGTGCCAGCAGTTTTAGTAACAGGGGGAACACCATATATTTT; CDR3: CASSFSNRGNTIYF
D: .; J: TRBJ2-7; size: .; V: TRBV27; DNA: TGTGCCAGCAGACCCTCCCCCGGGACGGGGGACTACGAGCAGTACTTC; CDR3: CASRPSPGTGDYEQYF
D: .; J: TRBJ1-2; size: .; V: TRBV15; DNA: TGTGCCACCAGCAGTCAGGGGAAAGGAGATGGCTACACCTTC; CDR3: CATSSQGKGDGYTF
D: .; J: TRBJ2-1; size: .; V: TRBV19; DNA: TGTGCCAGTAATTCCATGGACTCCCCCGGTAGAGAGCAGTTCTTC; CDR3: CASNSMDSPGREQFF
D: .; J: TRBJ2-2; size: .; V: TRBV29-1; DNA: TGCAGCGTTGAAAGGGGTTCTTGGGGCACCGGGGAGCTGTTTTTT; CDR3: CSVERGSWGTGELFF
D: .; J: TRBJ2-7; size: .; V: TRBV27; DNA: TGTGCCAGCAGACCGGGACACGCAGCCTACGAGCAGTACTTC; CDR3: CASRPGHAAYEQYF
D: TRBD1; J: TRBJ1-3; size: .; V: TRBV7-9; DNA: TGTGCCACCACAGACGGGACAGGCGTCGGAAACACCATATATTTT; CDR3: CATTDGTGVGNTIYF
D: .; J: TRBJ1-5; size: .; V: TRBV9; DNA: TGTGCCAGCAGCGCCCCCCGGGGTACCAATCAGCCCCAGCATTTT; CDR3: CASSAPRGTNQPQHF
D: TRBD1; J: TRBJ2-7; size: .; V: TRBV28; DNA: TGTGCCAGCAGTGGGGACGGGACAGGTACCTACGAGCAGTACTTC; CDR3: CASSGDGTGTYEQYF
D: TRBD2; J: TRBJ2-7; size: .; V: TRBV18; DNA: TGTGCCAGCTCAAGTCTAGCGGGATTAGGGAACGAGCAGTACTTC; CDR3: CASSSLAGLGNEQYF
D: TRBD2; J: TRBJ2-7; size: .; V: TRBV28; DNA: TGTGCCAGCAGCCGGGGGGGCTACGAGCAGTACTTC; CDR3: CASSRGGYEQYF
D: .; J: TRBJ2-7; size: .; V: TRBV28; DNA: TGTGCCAGCTCTCAGGGATCCTACGAGCAGTACTTC; CDR3: CASSQGSYEQYF
D: .; J: TRBJ2-7; size: .; V: TRBV12-3/TRBV12-4; DNA: TGTGCCAGCAGTCAGGACTATTTCAACGAGCAGTACTTC; CDR3: CASSQDYFNEQYF
D: TRBD1; J: TRBJ2-7; size: .; V: TRBV28; DNA: TGTGCCAGCAGCGCCCCGGGACAGGGTTACGAGCAGTACTTC; CDR3: CASSAPGQGYEQYF
D: .; J: TRBJ1-1; size: .; V: TRBV3-1/TRBV3-2; DNA: TGTGCCAGCAGCGAAGAACAGGAAAACACTGAAGCTTTCTTT; CDR3: CASSEEQENTEAFF
D: .; J: TRBJ1-1; size: .; V: TRBV28; DNA: TGTGCCAGCAGCTTGGACATGCTTAACACTGAAGCTTTCTTT; CDR3: CASSLDMLNTEAFF
D: TRBD1; J: TRBJ1-1; size: .; V: TRBV7-6; DNA: TGTGCCAGCAGCCCCCAGGACAGGGGCTGGGGTGAAGCTTTCTTT; CDR3: CASSPQDRGWGEAFF
D: .; J: TRBJ2-1; size: once; V: TRBV20-1; DNA: TGCAGTGCTAGTCGGTTTACTCGGTACAATGAGCAGTTCTTC; CDR3: CSASRFTRYNEQFF
D: .; J: TRBJ2-7; size: .; V: TRBV2; DNA: TGTGCCAGCAGTCGTGGCGCGGCCTACGAGCAGTACTTC; CDR3: CASSRGAAYEQYF
D: .; J: TRBJ2-7; size: .; V: TRBV6-6; DNA: TGTGCCAGCAGTTACCCTGGGGCTTCCTACGAGCAGTACTTC; CDR3: CASSYPGASYEQYF
D: TRBD1; J: TRBJ1-2; size: .; V: TRBV12-3/TRBV12-4; DNA: TGTGCCAGCAGTCCATCAGGGGGCGGGGGCTACACCTTC; CDR3: CASSPSGGGGYTF
D: TRBD2; J: TRBJ2-7; size: .; V: TRBV10-2; DNA: TGCGCCAGCAGATCTAGCGGGAGCAATTACGAGCAGTACTTC; CDR3: CASRSSGSNYEQYF
D: TRBD1; J: TRBJ1-4; size: .; V: TRBV4-1; DNA: TGCGCCAGCAGCCCAACCCCGGACAGGGCGGGCACGAAACTGTTTTTT; CDR3: CASSPTPDRAGTKLFF
D: TRBD2; J: TRBJ2-2; size: .; V: TRBV7-8; DNA: TGTGCCAGCAGCTTACTAGCGGGACCCGGGGAGCTGTTTTTT; CDR3: CASSLLAGPGELFF
D: TRBD2; J: TRBJ2-1; size: .; V: TRBV5-5; DNA: TGTGCCAGCAGCTCTGGACGTCTAGCGGGGAACAATGAGCAGTTCTTC; CDR3: CASSSGRLAGNNEQFF
D: .; J: TRBJ2-2; size: .; V: TRBV15; DNA: TGTGCCACCAGCATCCGACTCCATGGGGAGCTGTTTTTT; CDR3: CATSIRLHGELFF